This entry describes one T cell receptor (beta chain). Its antigen is as yet unknown. The CDR3 is made up of 15 amino acids. Germline-derived CDR1 and CDR2 are SGHVS and FNYEAQ. The V and J ends lost 3 bases and 5 bases respectively, with 16 bases between them. The entry originates in a study of T cell responses to AZD1222 COVID-19 vaccine. Findings and caveats of the study: Donors, mostly white British, included more females; clonal diversity was possibly underestimated. Vaccine-associated CD4 TCRs ranged over spike, dominating at 160-218 and 743-854. Sampling that yielded the repertoires occurred only after the peak T cell response.

Method: immunoSEQ multiplex PCR; TCRdb's copy keeps in-frame clones and lacks some. Of about 70,000 clones listed, 84% are singletons. The sequence was collected from an adult in good health. The chain links TRBV7-6 to TRBJ1-1; possibly TRBD1 for D (5 bases). Sequenced material: peripheral blood, taken on day 0 of AZD1222 vaccination. CDR3 loop: CASSLAPGATTEAFF. As DNA, the CDR3 is TGTGCCAGCAGCTTGGCACCCGGGGCGACTACTGAAGCTTTCTTT.